These 15 T cell receptor beta chains came from one sample sequenced in a study of T-cell memory formation after mild COVID-19. TCRdb ran MiXCR on the 5' RACE reads and lists one entry per CDR3 protein. There are about 320,000 distinct CDR3 sequences in the sample; roughly an eighth occur only once, and roughly a fifth lies in the top ten. The sequencing sample was made of PBMCs or a T cell subset sorted from them (not recorded which). The receptor source for this set is a man younger than 35 who had mild COVID-19 (a few samples of this study predate the infection). Cell type and time point are not known.

V is TRBV7-3 and J is TRBJ2-1, with 8 bases fitting TRBD2. This CDR3 is 13 amino acids long. Germline CDR1 reads SGHTA; CDR2 reads FQGTGA. The junction had 4 bases not matched to a gene; V was cut back by 6 bases and J by 6 bases. CDR3 sequence: CASRAGGSNEQFF. Written as DNA, the CDR3 is TGTGCCAGCAGGGCGGGGGGCAGCAATGAGCAGTTCTTC.

This clonotype was seen only a few times. CDR3 residues: CASSYFPLTSGDNTDTQYF. The CDR3 DNA is TGTGCCAGCAGCTATTTTCCACTGACTAGCGGGGACAACACAGATACGCAGTATTTT. J is TRBJ2-3 and V is TRBV11-2; 11 nucleotides line up with TRBD2. V shed 4 bases and J 2 bases; nucleotides not matched to a gene: 14. Germline values: CDR1 SGHAT, CDR2 FQNNGV. The CDR3 length is 19 residues.

The sample holds many counts of this clonotype. The chain recombines TRBV6-5 with TRBJ2-1, with D maybe TRBD1 (6 bases). CDR1 is MNHEY and CDR2 is SVGAGI in the germline V gene. The CDR3 length is 14 residues. Between the trimmed V and J ends, which lost 6 bases and 4 bases, there was a span of 13 bases. The CDR3 nucleotides are TGTGCCAGCAGGACAGGTTCCCTATACAATGAGCAGTTCTTC. Translating it yields CASRTGSLYNEQFF.

This chain joins TRBV14 and TRBJ2-2, with D unclear. Germline V gene sequence: CDR1 SGHDN, CDR2 FVKESK. This CDR3 is built from 11 residues. Trimming stripped 8 bases from V and 8 bases from J, with 9 bases between. The CDR3 reads CASQGSGELFF. The DNA for the CDR3 is TGTGCCAGCCAAGGGTCGGGGGAGCTGTTTTTT.

This clonotype has more than one count but fewer than ten. This chain links TRBV6-5 with TRBJ1-5; D is undetermined. The germline V and J ends were trimmed by 1 base and 0 bases, with 10 bases remaining between them. Looked up from germline, CDR1 is MNHEY and CDR2 is SVGAGI. There are 16 residues in the CDR3. CDR3 nucleotides: TGTGCCAGCAGTTACTGCGACGGTCATAGCAATCAGCCCCAGCATTTT. Amino acid sequence: CASSYCDGHSNQPQHF.

The chain uses TRBV5-5 and TRBJ1-5; TRBD1 might be the D (5 bases). The CDR3 length is 16 residues. In germline, CDR1 is SGHKS, CDR2 YYEKEE (reference sequence). The ends were cut back, 4 bases at V and 0 bases at J, with 14 bases in the middle. The CDR3 is CASSRDPSNSNQPQHF. CDR3 nucleotides: TGTGCCAGCAGCCGGGACCCCTCCAATAGCAATCAGCCCCAGCATTTT.

The chain recombines TRBV5-1 with TRBJ2-3; D not certain. Trimming took 0 bases from V and 4 from J, leaving 6 bases between them. The V gene's germline CDR1 is SGHRS and CDR2 YFSETQ. CDR3 length: 13 residues. CDR3 sequence reads: CASSLESADTQYF. CDR3 DNA: TGCGCCAGCAGCTTGGAGTCAGCAGATACGCAGTATTTT.

Only one count was recorded for this clonotype. The rearrangement joins TRBV4-1 to TRBJ2-1; 10 bases are shared with TRBD2. The CDR3 is made up of 16 amino acids. CDR1 and CDR2 (germline): MGHRA, YSYEKL. J was trimmed by 9 bases and V by 1 base; bases with no gene match: 9. The CDR3 DNA is TGCGCCAGCAGCCAAGTAAAGCGGGGGGGCTTGGGTGAGCAGTTCTTC. The encoded protein is CASSQVKRGGLGEQFF.

This clonotype has just one count. The genes are TRBV2 and TRBJ2-5, with TRBD1 matching 7 bases. CDR1 is SNHLY, CDR2 FYNNEI, per germline. The CDR3 runs to 18 residues. V dropped 0 bases and J dropped 3; count of bases not matched to a gene: 13. CDR3 loop: CASSEALPRSDREETQYF. In nucleotides, the CDR3 is TGTGCCAGCAGTGAAGCGCTTCCAAGATCAGACAGGGAAGAGACCCAGTACTTC. The entire variable domain, with the rest obtained from reference TRBV2 and TRBJ2-5, is as follows: EPEVTQTPSHQVTQMGQEVILRCVPISNHLYFYWYRQILGQKVEFLVSFYNNEISEKSEIFDDQFSVERPDGSNFTLKIRSTKLEDSAMYFCASSEALPRSDREETQYFGPGTRLLVL.

The DNA for the CDR3 is TGTGCCAGCAGCCCCCAGGGCTCCTACAATGAGCAGTTCTTC. Protein: CASSPQGSYNEQFF. V usage is TRBV7-3 and J usage is TRBJ2-1; TRBD1 is a possible D gene (5 bases). This CDR3 contains 14 residues. The V and J ends lost 5 bases and 0 bases respectively, with 8 bases between them. Germline V CDR1 and CDR2: SGHTA, FQGTGA. Full variable domain (rest looked up from reference TRBV7-3 and TRBJ2-1): GAGVSQTPSNKVTEKGKYVELRCDPISGHTALYWYRQSLGQGPEFLIYFQGTGAADDSGLPNDRFFAVRPEGSVSTLKIQRTERGDSAVYLCASSPQGSYNEQFFGPGTRLTVL.

The J gene is TRBJ2-7, the V gene TRBV18; TRBD1 aligns across 10 bases. The germline gives CDR1 KGHSH, CDR2 LQKENI. The J segment lost 4 bases and the V segment lost 3 bases, leaving 6 bases of the junction unmatched. The CDR3 totals 15 residues. The DNA for the CDR3 is TGTGCCAGCTCACCTATGGGGACAGGGGATTACGAGCAGTACTTC. It encodes CASSPMGTGDYEQYF. Full variable domain (missing parts from reference TRBV18 and TRBJ2-7): NAGVMQNPRHLVRRRGQEARLRCSPMKGHSHVYWYRQLPEEGLKFMVYLQKENIIDESGMPKERFSAEFPKEGPSILRIQQVVRGDSAAYFCASSPMGTGDYEQYFGPGTRLTVT.

This clonotype was observed a handful of times. This rearrangement joins TRBV24-1 to TRBJ1-5, with D perhaps TRBD1 (5 bases). CDR1 and CDR2 from the germline V gene are KGHDR and SFDVKD. The CDR3 length is 14 residues. V was cut by 3 bases and J by 5 bases, with 10 bases left in between. In DNA form, the CDR3 reads TGTGCCACCAGTGATAACTCAGGGTATCAGCCCCAGCATTTT. This gives the protein CATSDNSGYQPQHF.

The chain combines TRBV20-1 with TRBJ2-1, with 7 nucleotides matching TRBD1. The CDR3 runs 17 residues. With 1 base clipped from V and 7 bases from J, the junction kept 16 bases outside the gene matches. Germline V gives CDR1 DFQATT, CDR2 SNEGSKA (reference sequence). The CDR3 is CSARVAKAGQDRNEQFF. Here the CDR3 DNA reads TGCAGTGCTAGAGTGGCAAAGGCCGGACAGGACCGTAATGAGCAGTTCTTC.

There are a few counts of this clonotype. V and J are TRBV7-8 and TRBJ1-6; no reliable D call. This CDR3 spans 16 amino acids. V lost 5 bases, J lost 0 bases, and 11 bases lay in between. Germline V gives CDR1 SGHVS, CDR2 FQNEAQ. This CDR3 is CASSTGESSYNSPLHF. The CDR3 DNA sequence: TGTGCCAGCAGCACCGGGGAAAGCTCCTATAATTCACCCCTCCACTTT.

This clonotype was counted many times. V is TRBV15 and J is TRBJ1-1, with 8 bases lining up with TRBD1. V gave up 5 bases and J gave up 2 bases; unmatched junction bases: 7. The V gene's germline CDR1 is LNHNV and CDR2 YYDKDF (reference sequence). The CDR3 length is 15 residues. Here the CDR3 reads CATSPLTGVNTEAFF. In nucleotides, the CDR3 is TGTGCCACCAGCCCCCTGACAGGGGTCAACACTGAAGCTTTCTTT.